This T cell receptor (beta chain) was observed in a study of T cell responses to AZD1222 COVID-19 vaccine. About the research overall: Some second doses came at about 4 weeks and others at about 12 weeks; these were pooled.

This CDR3 has 17 residues. V trimming: 3 bases; J trimming: 0 bases; junction bases outside the gene matches: 8. CDR1 is MGHRA and CDR2 is YSYEKL in the germline V gene. The protocol was immunoSEQ multiplex PCR, while the TCRdb copy is restricted to in-frame clones and leaves out a portion. The sample holds 130,000 or so clones, 85% to 95% seen once. This clone was detected once. Its antigen remains unidentified. Study-level results: It was only after the peak T cell response that any repertoires were sampled. A mostly white British donor set with more females was recruited, and clonal diversity was possibly underestimated.

This receptor was identified in an adult in good health. The starting material was peripheral blood, obtained on day 0 of AZD1222 vaccination. V gene TRBV4-1 combines with J gene TRBJ2-1, with TRBD2 matching 7 bases. CDR3 DNA sequence: TGCGCCAGCAGCCAGAAAACCCTAGCGGACTCCTACAATGAGCAGTTCTTC. Amino acids: CASSQKTLADSYNEQFF.